This TCR beta chain was recorded in a study of OX40 agonist ivuxolimab in advanced cancers. Study-wide background: Every 2 weeks, ivuxolimab was infused into the patients intravenously at between 0.01 and 10 mg/kg. Dose-escalation patients were diagnosed with hepatocellular carcinoma, melanoma, renal cell cancer or head and neck cancer.

Exclusion applied to patients with autoimmune disease history or systemic immunosuppression. Assay: immunoSEQ multiplex PCR; the TCRdb copy retains only in-frame clones and omits some. Of 14,000 or so clones in the sample, 64% were seen once. Comment on this clone: As yet, its antigen is unknown.

Study-wide results and caveats: On average, CD8+ T cells showed a greater number of expanded clones than CD4+.

The sequence came from an adult with an advanced solid tumor such as melanoma, head and neck, liver or kidney cancer. Material: CD4+ or CD8+ T cells sorted from blood, obtained in a trial of the OX40 agonist ivuxolimab.

The CDR3 DNA sequence: TGCGCCAGCAGTCTAGCGGGGGGTAACACCGGGGAGCTGTTTTTT. It translates to CASSLAGGNTGELFF. J is TRBJ2-2 and V is TRBV10-2; TRBD2 matches 11 bases. This CDR3 has 15 residues. Germline V CDR1 and CDR2: WSHSY, SAAADI. J lost 2 bases, V lost 5 bases, and 1 base had no gene match.